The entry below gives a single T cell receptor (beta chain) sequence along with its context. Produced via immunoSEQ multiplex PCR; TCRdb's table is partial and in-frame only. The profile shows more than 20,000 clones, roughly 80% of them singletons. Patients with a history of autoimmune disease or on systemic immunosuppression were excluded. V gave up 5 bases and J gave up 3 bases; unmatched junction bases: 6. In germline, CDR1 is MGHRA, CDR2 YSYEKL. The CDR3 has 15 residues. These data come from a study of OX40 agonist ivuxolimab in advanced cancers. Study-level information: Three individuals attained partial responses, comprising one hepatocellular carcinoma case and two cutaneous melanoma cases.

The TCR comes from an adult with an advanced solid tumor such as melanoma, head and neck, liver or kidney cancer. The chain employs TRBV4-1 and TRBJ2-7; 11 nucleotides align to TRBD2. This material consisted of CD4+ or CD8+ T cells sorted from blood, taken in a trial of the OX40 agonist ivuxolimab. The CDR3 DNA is TGCGCCAGCAGCAAGGGACTAGCGGTTAGCTACGAGCAGTACTTC. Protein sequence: CASSKGLAVSYEQYF.